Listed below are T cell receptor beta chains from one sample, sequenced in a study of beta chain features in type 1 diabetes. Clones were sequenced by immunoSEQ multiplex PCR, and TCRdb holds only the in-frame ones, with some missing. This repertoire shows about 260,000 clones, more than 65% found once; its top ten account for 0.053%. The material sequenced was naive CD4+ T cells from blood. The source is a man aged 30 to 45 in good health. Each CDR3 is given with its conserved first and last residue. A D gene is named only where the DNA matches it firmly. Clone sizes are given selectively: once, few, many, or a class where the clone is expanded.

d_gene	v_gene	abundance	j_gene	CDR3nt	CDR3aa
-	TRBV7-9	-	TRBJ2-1	TGTGCCAGCAGCCTCCGTCAATTAGATGAGCAGTTCTTC	CASSLRQLDEQFF
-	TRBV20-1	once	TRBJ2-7	TGCAGTGCTAGACCCATCTACGAGCAGTACTTC	CSARPIYEQYF
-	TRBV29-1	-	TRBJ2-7	TGCAGCGTTGAATCCAGCGGGCAGCCCTACGAGCAGTACTTC	CSVESSGQPYEQYF
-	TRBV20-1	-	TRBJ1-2	TGCAGCGCCGATCGGGGTAATGGCTACACCTTC	CSADRGNGYTF
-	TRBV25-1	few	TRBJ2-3	TGTGCCAGCAGTGAGGTGGCGGCTAGCACAGATACGCAGTATTTT	CASSEVAASTDTQYF
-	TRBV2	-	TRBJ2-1	TGTGCCAGCAGGAGTTACAATGAGCAGTTCTTC	CASRSYNEQFF
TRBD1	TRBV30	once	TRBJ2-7	TGTGCCTGGAGTGCAGGGGGCGCTGTGCAGTACTTC	CAWSAGGAVQYF
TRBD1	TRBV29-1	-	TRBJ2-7	TGCAGCGTTGAGGCGGTGGGACAGGGGTCGGACGAGCAGTACTTC	CSVEAVGQGSDEQYF
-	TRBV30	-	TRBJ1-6	TGTGCCTGGAGTCTGAACGATTCACCCCTCCACTTT	CAWSLNDSPLHF
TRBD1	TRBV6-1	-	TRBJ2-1	TGTGCCAGCAGTGAAACAGGGGGCAGTTTCAATGAGCAGTTCTTC	CASSETGGSFNEQFF
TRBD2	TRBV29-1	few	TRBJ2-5	TGCAGCGTTATAACTAGCGGGAGAGGGGAGACCCAGTACTTC	CSVITSGRGETQYF
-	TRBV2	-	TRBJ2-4	TGTGCCAGCAGTGACAGCCCTGGCTGGCTGTACTTC	CASSDSPGWLYF
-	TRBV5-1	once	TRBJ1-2	TGCGCCAGCAGCTTTGGGCCCACCTATGGCTACACCTTC	CASSFGPTYGYTF
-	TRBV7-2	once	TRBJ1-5	TGTGCCAGCAGCTTAGCTCGAACTGACAAACAGCATTTT	CASSLARTDKQHF
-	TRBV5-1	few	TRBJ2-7	TGCGCCAGCAGCGGGGGACGGTGGACCTACGAGCAGTACTTC	CASSGGRWTYEQYF
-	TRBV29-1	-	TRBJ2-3	TGCAGCGTTCGGACAGAGGCAGATACGCAGTATTTT	CSVRTEADTQYF
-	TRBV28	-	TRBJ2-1	TGTGCCAGCAGACCATTGAGCTCCTACAATGAGCAGTTCTTC	CASRPLSSYNEQFF
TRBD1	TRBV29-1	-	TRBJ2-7	TGCAGCGCTGGGACAGGGGGCTGGGAGCAGTACTTC	CSAGTGGWEQYF
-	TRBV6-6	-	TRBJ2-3	TGTGCCAGCAGTTACAGCAGATACACAGATACGCAGTATTTT	CASSYSRYTDTQYF
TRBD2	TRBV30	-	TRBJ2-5	TGTGCCTGGAGTGTACGAGCGGGGGGCCAAGAGACCCAGTACTTC	CAWSVRAGGQETQYF
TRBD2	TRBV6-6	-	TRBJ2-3	TGTGCCAGCAGTTTACCTAGCGGGCCGCGGGGAGATACGCAGTATTTT	CASSLPSGPRGDTQYF
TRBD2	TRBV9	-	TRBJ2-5	TGTGCCAGCAGCAAGGGACTAGCGGGACCCCAAGAGACCCAGTACTTC	CASSKGLAGPQETQYF
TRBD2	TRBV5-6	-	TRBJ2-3	TGTGCCAGCAGCCCGCGGGGGGCCCCGTCAGATACGCAGTATTTT	CASSPRGAPSDTQYF
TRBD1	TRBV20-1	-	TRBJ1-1	TGCAGTGCTGAGGGGGCCACTGAAGCTTTCTTT	CSAEGATEAFF
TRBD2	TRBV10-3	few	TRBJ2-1	TGTGCCATCAGTGACCCGGGACTAGCGGGAGTATTCGATGAGCAGTTCTTC	CAISDPGLAGVFDEQFF
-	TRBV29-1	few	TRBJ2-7	TGCAGCGTTGAAGATTCCCCTTGGCAGTACTTC	CSVEDSPWQYF